The TCR beta chain described here comes from a study of glioma-infiltrating T cells after dendritic cell vaccination. The V gene's germline CDR1 is KGHSH and CDR2 LQKENI. The CDR3 loop spans 16 amino acids. V was clipped by 0 bases and J by 6 bases, with 15 bases between them. In regard to this clone: The antigen is not known.

The PCR used 60 V beta and 13 J beta primers. Sequencing was performed with immunoSEQ multiplex PCR; in TCRdb, only in-frame clones are kept and a portion is missing. This table has more than 20,000 clones, roughly 86% appearing once. Study conclusions and caveats: Higher pretreatment TIL content predicted longer progression-free time and survival. TCR clonality showed no direct relationship with survival.

Time point given: after dendritic cell vaccination, including at tumor progression/relapse. Patients had residual fresh-frozen tumor tissue and more than two years of survival data. The sequenced sample was blood, obtained after dendritic cell vaccination. The chain links TRBV18 to TRBJ2-1; D is perhaps TRBD1 (6 bases). The clonotype was recovered from a human donor with glioblastoma. In DNA form, the CDR3 reads TGTGCCAGCTCACCACCGACCGGGACACTCCTCAATGAGCAGTTCTTC. This encodes CASSPPTGTLLNEQFF.